This T cell receptor beta chain was sequenced for a study of cytomegalovirus exposure and HLA in healthy donors. J gave up 2 bases and V 1 base, and 7 bases lay outside the gene matches. This CDR3 is 16 amino acids long. Germline V gene sequence: CDR1 SGHTA, CDR2 FQGNSA. The PCR contained 60 Vbeta and 13 Jbeta primers. The repertoire was sequenced with immunoSEQ multiplex PCR; TCRdb's copy has only in-frame clones and lacks some. Of fewer than 200,000 clones in the sample, 65% to 85% were seen once. J is TRBJ2-7 and V is TRBV7-2; 8 bases map to TRBD2. The sequence derives from a man aged 40-50 years in good health and CMV-seropositive. The sample consisted of PBMCs. CDR3 residues: CASSLGLVAGTYEQYF. The DNA for the CDR3 is TGTGCCAGCAGCTTAGGATTAGTAGCGGGAACCTACGAGCAGTACTTC.